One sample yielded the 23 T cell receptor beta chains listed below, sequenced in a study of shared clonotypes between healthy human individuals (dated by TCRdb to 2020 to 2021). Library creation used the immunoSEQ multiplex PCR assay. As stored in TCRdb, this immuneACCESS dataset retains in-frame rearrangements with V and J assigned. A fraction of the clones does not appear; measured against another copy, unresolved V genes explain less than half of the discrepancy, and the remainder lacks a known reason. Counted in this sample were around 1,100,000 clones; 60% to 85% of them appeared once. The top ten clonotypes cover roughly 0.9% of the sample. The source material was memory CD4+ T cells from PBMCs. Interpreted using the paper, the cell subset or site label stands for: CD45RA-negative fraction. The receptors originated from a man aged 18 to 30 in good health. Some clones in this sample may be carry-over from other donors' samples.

CDR3 residues: CAWSVMGNEQYF. Here the CDR3 DNA reads TGTGCCTGGAGTGTAATGGGTAACGAGCAGTACTTC. The rearrangement joins TRBV30 to TRBJ2-5; D is unclear. The J call is in doubt because the DNA end fits TRBJ2-7 better. Per germline, CDR1 GTSNPN and CDR2 SVGIG (reference sequence). The CDR3 length is 12 residues.

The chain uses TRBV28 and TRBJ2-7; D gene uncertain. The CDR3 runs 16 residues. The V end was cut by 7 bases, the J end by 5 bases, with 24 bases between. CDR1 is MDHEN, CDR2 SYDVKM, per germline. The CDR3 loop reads CASTGGTNQGFHEQYF. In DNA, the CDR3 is TGTGCCAGCACGGGTGGAACAAACCAAGGGTTCCACGAGCAGTACTTC.

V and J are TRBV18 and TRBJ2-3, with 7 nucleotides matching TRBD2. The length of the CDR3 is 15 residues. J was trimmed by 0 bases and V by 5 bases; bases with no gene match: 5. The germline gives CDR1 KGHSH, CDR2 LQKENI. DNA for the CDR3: TGTGCCAGCTCAAAGACTAGCCAAAGCACAGATACGCAGTATTTT. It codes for CASSKTSQSTDTQYF. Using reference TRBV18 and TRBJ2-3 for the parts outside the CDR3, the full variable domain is NAGVMQNPRHLVRRRGQEARLRCSPMKGHSHVYWYRQLPEEGLKFMVYLQKENIIDESGMPKERFSAEFPKEGPSILRIQQVVRGDSAAYFCASSKTSQSTDTQYFGPGTRLTVL.

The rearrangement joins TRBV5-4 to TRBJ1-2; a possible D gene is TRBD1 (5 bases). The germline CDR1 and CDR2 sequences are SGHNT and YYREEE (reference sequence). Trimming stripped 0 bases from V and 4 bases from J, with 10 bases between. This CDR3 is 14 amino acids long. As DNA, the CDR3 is TGTGCCAGCAGCTTGGAGGGGTTGGGCTATGGCTACACCTTC. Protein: CASSLEGLGYGYTF.

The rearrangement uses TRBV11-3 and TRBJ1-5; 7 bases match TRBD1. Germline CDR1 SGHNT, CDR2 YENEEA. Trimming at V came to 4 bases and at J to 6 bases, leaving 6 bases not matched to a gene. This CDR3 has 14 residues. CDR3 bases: TGTGCCAGCAGCTCACAGGGGAAACGTCAGCCCCAGCATTTT. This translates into CASSSQGKRQPQHF.

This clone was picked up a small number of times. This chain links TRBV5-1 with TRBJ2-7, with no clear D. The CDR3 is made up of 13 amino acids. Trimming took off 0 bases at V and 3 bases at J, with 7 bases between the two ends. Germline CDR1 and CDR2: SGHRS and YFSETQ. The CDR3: CASSLDSYYEQYF. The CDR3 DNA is TGCGCCAGCAGCTTGGACAGCTACTACGAGCAGTACTTC.

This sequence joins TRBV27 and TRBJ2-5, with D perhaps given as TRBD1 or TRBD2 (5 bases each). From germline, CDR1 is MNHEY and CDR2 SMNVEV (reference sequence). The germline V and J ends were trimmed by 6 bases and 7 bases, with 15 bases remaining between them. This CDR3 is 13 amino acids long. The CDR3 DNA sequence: TGTGCCAGCAGATCGCTGGGGGTTGGGACCCAGTACTTC. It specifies CASRSLGVGTQYF.

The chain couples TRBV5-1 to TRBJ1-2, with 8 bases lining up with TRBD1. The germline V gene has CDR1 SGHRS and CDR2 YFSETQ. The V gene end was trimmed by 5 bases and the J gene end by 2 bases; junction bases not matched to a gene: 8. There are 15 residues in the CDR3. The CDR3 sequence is CASSWGSGGNYGYTF. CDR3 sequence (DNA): TGCGCCAGCAGTTGGGGTTCAGGGGGCAACTATGGCTACACCTTC.

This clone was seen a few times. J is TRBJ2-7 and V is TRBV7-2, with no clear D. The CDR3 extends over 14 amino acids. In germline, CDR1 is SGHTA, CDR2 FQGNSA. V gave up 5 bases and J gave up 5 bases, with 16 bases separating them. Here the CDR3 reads CASSPQYSSDEQYF. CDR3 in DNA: TGTGCCAGCAGCCCCCAATACAGCTCGGACGAGCAGTACTTC.

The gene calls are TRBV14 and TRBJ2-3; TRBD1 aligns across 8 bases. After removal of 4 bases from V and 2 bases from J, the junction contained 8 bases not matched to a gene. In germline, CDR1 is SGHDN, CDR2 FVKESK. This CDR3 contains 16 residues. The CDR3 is CASSLGTGEITDTQYF. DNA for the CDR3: TGTGCCAGCAGCCTAGGGACAGGAGAAATCACAGATACGCAGTATTTT.

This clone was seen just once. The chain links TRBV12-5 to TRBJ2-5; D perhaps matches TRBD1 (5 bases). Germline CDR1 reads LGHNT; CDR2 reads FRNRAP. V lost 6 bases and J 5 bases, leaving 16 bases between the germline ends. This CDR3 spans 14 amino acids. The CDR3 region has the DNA TGTGCTAGTGGCCTTGGATCCAAGGGGGAGACCCAGTACTTC. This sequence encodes CASGLGSKGETQYF.

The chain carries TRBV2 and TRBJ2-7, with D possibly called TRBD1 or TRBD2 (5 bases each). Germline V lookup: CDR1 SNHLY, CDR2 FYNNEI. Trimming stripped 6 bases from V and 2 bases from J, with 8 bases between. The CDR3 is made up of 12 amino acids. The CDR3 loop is CASRGETYEQYF. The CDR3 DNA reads TGTGCCAGCAGGGGGGAAACCTACGAGCAGTACTTC.

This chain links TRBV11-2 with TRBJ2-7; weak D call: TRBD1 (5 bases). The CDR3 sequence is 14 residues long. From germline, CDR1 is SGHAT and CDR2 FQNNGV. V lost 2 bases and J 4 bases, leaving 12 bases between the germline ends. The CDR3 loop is CASSLRRASYEQYF. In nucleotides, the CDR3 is TGTGCCAGCAGCTTACGCAGGGCCTCTTACGAGCAGTACTTC. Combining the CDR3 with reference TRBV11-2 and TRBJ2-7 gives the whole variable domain EAGVAQSPRYKIIEKRQSVAFWCNPISGHATLYWYQQILGQGPKLLIQFQNNGVVDDSQLPKDRFSAERLKGVDSTLKIQPAKLEDSAVYLCASSLRRASYEQYFGPGTRLTVT.

For the CDR3, the DNA is TGTGCCAGCAGCGTAATGTCGGGAGGCTACAATGAGCAGTTCTTC. Translating gives CASSVMSGGYNEQFF. The chain uses TRBV9 and TRBJ2-1; TRBD2 aligns across 7 bases. CDR3 length equals 15 residues. With V trimmed by 1 base and J by 3 bases, 4 bases remained unmatched. Per the germline V gene, CDR1 is SGDLS and CDR2 is YYNGEE. The full variable domain, rest sourced from reference TRBV9 and TRBJ2-1, is DSGVTQTPKHLITATGQRVTLRCSPRSGDLSVYWYQQSLDQGLQFLIQYYNGEERAKGNILERFSAQQFPDLHSELNLSSLELGDSALYFCASSVMSGGYNEQFFGPGTRLTVL.

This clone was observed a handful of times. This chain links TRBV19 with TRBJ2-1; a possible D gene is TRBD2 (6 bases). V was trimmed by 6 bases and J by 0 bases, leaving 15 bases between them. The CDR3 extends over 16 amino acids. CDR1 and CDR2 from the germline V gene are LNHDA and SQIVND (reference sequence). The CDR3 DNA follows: TGTGCCAGTAGGTTAGGGGCGGGAATCTCCTACAATGAGCAGTTCTTC. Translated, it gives CASRLGAGISYNEQFF.

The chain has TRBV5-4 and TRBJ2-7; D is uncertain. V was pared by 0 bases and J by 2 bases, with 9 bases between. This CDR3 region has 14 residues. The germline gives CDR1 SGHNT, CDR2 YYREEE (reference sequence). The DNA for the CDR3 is TGTGCCAGCAGCTTGGGTGGCAGGCCCTACGAGCAGTACTTC. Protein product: CASSLGGRPYEQYF.

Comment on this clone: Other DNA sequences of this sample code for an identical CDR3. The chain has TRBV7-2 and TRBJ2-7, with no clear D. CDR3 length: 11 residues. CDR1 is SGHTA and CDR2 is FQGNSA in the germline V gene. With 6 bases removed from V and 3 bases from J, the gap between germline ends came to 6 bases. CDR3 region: CASSFSYEQYF. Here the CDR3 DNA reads TGTGCCAGCAGTTTTAGCTACGAGCAGTACTTC. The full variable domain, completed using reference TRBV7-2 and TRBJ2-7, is GAGVSQSPSNKVTEKGKDVELRCDPISGHTALYWYRQSLGQGLEFLIYFQGNSAPDKSGLPSDRFSAERTGGSVSTLTIQRTQQEDSAVYLCASSFSYEQYFGPGTRLTVT.

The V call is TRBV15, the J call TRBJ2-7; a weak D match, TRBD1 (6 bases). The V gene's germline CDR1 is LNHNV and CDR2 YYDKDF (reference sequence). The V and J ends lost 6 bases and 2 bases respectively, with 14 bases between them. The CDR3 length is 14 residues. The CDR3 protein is CATRRGQLAYEQYF. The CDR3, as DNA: TGTGCCACCAGGCGTGGACAGCTAGCCTACGAGCAGTACTTC.

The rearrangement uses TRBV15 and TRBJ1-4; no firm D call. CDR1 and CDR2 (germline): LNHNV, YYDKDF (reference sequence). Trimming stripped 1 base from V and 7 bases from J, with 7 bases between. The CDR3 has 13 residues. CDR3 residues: CATSRGAGEKLFF. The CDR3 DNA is TGTGCCACCAGCAGAGGGGCAGGTGAAAAACTGTTTTTT.

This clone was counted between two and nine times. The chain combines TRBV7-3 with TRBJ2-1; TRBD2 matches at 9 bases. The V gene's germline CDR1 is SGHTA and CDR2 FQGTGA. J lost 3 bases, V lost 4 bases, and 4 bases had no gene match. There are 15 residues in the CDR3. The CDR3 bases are TGTGCCAGCAGCTATAGCGGGGGACTCTACAATGAGCAGTTCTTC. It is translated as CASSYSGGLYNEQFF.

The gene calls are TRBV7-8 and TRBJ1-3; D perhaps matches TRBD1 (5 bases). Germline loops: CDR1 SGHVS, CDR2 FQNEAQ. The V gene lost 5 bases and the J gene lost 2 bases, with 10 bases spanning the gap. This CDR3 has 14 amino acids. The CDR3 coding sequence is TGTGCCAGCAGCCAGACAGTTCCTGGAAACACCATATATTTT. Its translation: CASSQTVPGNTIYF.

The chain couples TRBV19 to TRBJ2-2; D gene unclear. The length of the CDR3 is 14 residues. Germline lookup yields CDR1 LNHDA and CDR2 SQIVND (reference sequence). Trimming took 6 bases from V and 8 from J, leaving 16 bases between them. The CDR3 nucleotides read TGTGCCAGTAGCCCCGTACGACTCGCTGGGGAGCTGTTTTTT. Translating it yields CASSPVRLAGELFF. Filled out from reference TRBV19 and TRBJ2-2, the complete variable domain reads DGGITQSPKYLFRKEGQNVTLSCEQNLNHDAMYWYRQDPGQGLRLIYYSQIVNDFQKGDIAEGYSVSREKKESFPLTVTSAQKNPTAFYLCASSPVRLAGELFFGEGSRLTVL.

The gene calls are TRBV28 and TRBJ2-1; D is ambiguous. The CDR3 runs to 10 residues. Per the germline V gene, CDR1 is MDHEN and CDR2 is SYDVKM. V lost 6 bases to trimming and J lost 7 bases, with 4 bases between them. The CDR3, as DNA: TGTGCCAGCAGGAGGAATGAGCAGTTCTTC. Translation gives CASRRNEQFF.